The 3 T cell receptor beta chains below were found in one sample sequenced in a study of blood T cell repertoires in COVID-19. Measured with immunoSEQ multiplex PCR; TCRdb has only the in-frame clones, and not every one. The sample has more than 100,000 clones, 85% to 90% seen once; the top ten hold 0.88%. The sample taken for sequencing was peripheral blood. The receptor set was obtained from a woman aged 45-60 years with active or convalescent COVID-19.

This chain links TRBV9 with TRBJ2-7; tentative D call: TRBD1 (6 bases). The germline V and J ends were trimmed by 5 bases and 6 bases, with 18 bases remaining between them. Germline values: CDR1 SGDLS, CDR2 YYNGEE. The CDR3 contains 14 residues. CDR3 in DNA: TGTGCCAGCAGTAGCGAACAGGGCCGTAGCGAGCAGTACTTC. As protein: CASSSEQGRSEQYF.

This clone was found once. This chain joins TRBV7-9 and TRBJ1-5; no firm D call. Germline V CDR1 and CDR2: SEHNR, FQNEAQ (reference sequence). V was pared by 3 bases and J by 5 bases, with 8 bases between. The CDR3 spans 13 residues. The DNA of the CDR3 is TGTGCCAGCAGCTTGGGCAGATATCAGCCCCAGCATTTT. As protein: CASSLGRYQPQHF.

Concerning this clone: Different DNA sequences within this sample yield the same CDR3. The genes are TRBV28 and TRBJ2-7, with a possible D match to TRBD1 (5 bases). V lost 3 bases, J lost 0 bases, and 6 bases lay in between. This CDR3 comprises 13 residues. The germline gives CDR1 MDHEN, CDR2 SYDVKM. The DNA of the CDR3 is TGTGCCAGCAGTTTGGGGCCCTCCTACGAGCAGTACTTC. This translates into CASSLGPSYEQYF. The full variable domain, rest sourced from reference TRBV28 and TRBJ2-7, is DVKVTQSSRYLVKRTGEKVFLECVQDMDHENMFWYRQDPGLGLRLIYFSYDVKMKEKGDIPEGYSVSREKKERFSLILESASTNQTSMYLCASSLGPSYEQYFGPGTRLTVT.